This TCR beta chain comes out of a study of CD8 T cells in Susac syndrome. Through negative isolation, CD4+ and CD8+ T cells were obtained, while TEMRA cells were enriched using FACS. RNA amounts of 0.5 to 1 ug underwent reverse transcription with random hexamers. TCRdb processed the immunoSEQ multiplex PCR reads anew with MiXCR; each CDR3 protein has one entry. The sample lists roughly 200,000 distinct CDR3 sequences; about 95% were seen once. This clonotype was counted a few times. V was shortened by 1 base and J by 2 bases, with 6 bases between the two germline ends. Germline lookup yields CDR1 GTSNPN and CDR2 SVGIG (reference sequence). This CDR3 contains 13 residues.

The TCR was taken from a human donor in good health. Sequencing input: CD4+ T cells from PBMCs. V usage is TRBV30 and J usage is TRBJ1-5; perhaps TRBD1 as D (5 bases). CDR3 sequence (DNA): TGTGCCTGGAGTGCGGGGGGCAATCAGCCCCAGCATTTT. Amino acids: CAWSAGGNQPQHF.